One and the same sample provided the 27 T cell receptor beta chains below, sequenced in a study of circulating and synovial CD4+ cells in juvenile arthritis. Sequenced by immunoSEQ multiplex PCR; TCRdb stores in-frame clones only, minus some. Here the sample spans tens of thousands of clones, nearly 97% being singletons. Sequenced material: CD4+ T cells from blood. The source of these receptors is a human donor with juvenile idiopathic arthritis.

The chain uses TRBV6-5 and TRBJ1-6; D is uncertain. This CDR3 has 14 residues. Trimming pared 6 bases from V and 7 bases from J, leaving 13 bases between. From germline, CDR1 is MNHEY and CDR2 SVGAGI. Here the CDR3 DNA reads TGTGCCAGCAGCGTAGGAACGGGAAATTCACCCCTCCACTTT. Translation gives CASSVGTGNSPLHF.

This clone was observed a single time. The chain carries TRBV10-3 and TRBJ2-1; D is unresolved. The CDR3 is 12 amino acids. V was trimmed by 2 bases and J by 6 bases, leaving 5 bases between them. Germline lookup yields CDR1 ENHRY and CDR2 SYGVKD. Written as DNA, the CDR3 is TGTGCCATCAGTGAGCTCGGCAATGAGCAGTTCTTC. Its translation: CAISELGNEQFF.

The chain recombines TRBV6-6 with TRBJ2-5; the D gene is possibly TRBD2 (6 bases). CDR3 length: 16 residues. V lost 6 bases, J lost 1 base, and 18 bases lay in between. Germline values: CDR1 MNHNY, CDR2 SVGAGI (reference sequence). The CDR3 is CASRRSPAGPQETQYF. CDR3 nucleotides: TGTGCCAGCAGACGCAGCCCAGCGGGCCCCCAAGAGACCCAGTACTTC.

This chain joins TRBV28 and TRBJ2-7, with D perhaps matching TRBD1 (8 bases). The CDR3 loop spans 14 amino acids. Trimming pared 7 bases from V and 6 bases from J, leaving 19 bases between. Germline CDR1 and CDR2: MDHEN and SYDVKM. CDR3 region: CASNTDRGGGEQYF. The CDR3 coding sequence is TGTGCCAGCAACACAGACAGGGGAGGGGGCGAGCAGTACTTC. Variable domain in full (rest from reference TRBV28 and TRBJ2-7): DVKVTQSSRYLVKRTGEKVFLECVQDMDHENMFWYRQDPGLGLRLIYFSYDVKMKEKGDIPEGYSVSREKKERFSLILESASTNQTSMYLCASNTDRGGGEQYFGPGTRLTVT.

In DNA, the CDR3 is TGTGCCAGCATCAGGGGGAACACCGGGGAGCTGTTTTTT. As protein: CASIRGNTGELFF. V gene TRBV28 combines with J gene TRBJ2-2, with TRBD1 as a possible D gene (6 bases). Germline loops: CDR1 MDHEN, CDR2 SYDVKM. The CDR3 is made up of 13 amino acids. With 7 bases removed from V and 1 base from J, the gap between germline ends came to 7 bases.

The J gene is TRBJ2-7, the V gene TRBV25-1, with D maybe TRBD2 (6 bases). This CDR3 is 17 amino acids long. The V and J ends lost 8 bases and 2 bases respectively, with 25 bases between them. CDR1 is MGHDK, CDR2 SYGVNS, per germline. In DNA form, the CDR3 reads TGTGCCAGCCAACCCAGGTCGGCGGGGCCCTTTACCTACGAGCAGTACTTC. This gives the protein CASQPRSAGPFTYEQYF.

This clone occurred a few times. This chain links TRBV4-2 with TRBJ2-7, with TRBD1 identical over 8 bases. This CDR3 comprises 14 residues. V shed 2 bases and J 1 base; nucleotides not matched to a gene: 1. Germline V gene data show CDR1 as LGHNA and CDR2 as YNFKEQ. CDR3 DNA sequence: TGTGCCAGCAGCCAACGGACAGGGTCCTACGAGCAGTACTTC. Its protein is CASSQRTGSYEQYF.

The chain combines TRBV19 with TRBJ1-5, with D tentatively TRBD1 (6 bases). V lost 4 bases and J 8 bases, leaving 12 bases between the germline ends. The CDR3 has 13 residues. Per germline, CDR1 LNHDA and CDR2 SQIVND (reference sequence). The CDR3 spells CASSTQGLEPQHF. In nucleotides, the CDR3 is TGTGCCAGTAGTACCCAGGGGCTTGAGCCCCAGCATTTT.

The V gene is TRBV10-3, the J gene TRBJ1-5; 9 positions agree with TRBD1. V dropped 0 bases and J dropped 0; count of bases not matched to a gene: 3. Germline CDR1 ENHRY, CDR2 SYGVKD. The CDR3 is 17 residues long. The CDR3 here is CAISESTGGYSNQPQHF. The CDR3, as DNA: TGTGCCATCAGTGAGTCGACAGGGGGATATAGCAATCAGCCCCAGCATTTT.

The chain joins TRBV7-2 to TRBJ1-5; D is possibly TRBD1 (6 bases). The V end lost 1 base, the J end lost 7 bases, and 14 bases lay between the germline ends. Germline V gives CDR1 SGHTA, CDR2 FQGNSA. The CDR3 covers 15 residues. The CDR3 spells CASSLDRGRGQPQHF. In nucleotides, the CDR3 is TGTGCCAGCAGCTTAGATAGGGGAAGGGGGCAGCCCCAGCATTTT.

The chain combines TRBV11-1 with TRBJ2-5; a weak D match, TRBD1 (6 bases). This CDR3 has 16 residues. CDR1 and CDR2 from the germline V gene are SGHAT and FQDESV (reference sequence). V was cut by 1 base and J by 5 bases, with 17 bases left in between. In DNA, the CDR3 is TGTGCCAGCAGCTTAGATCGACGCGTAGGGGGTGAGACCCAGTACTTC. Its protein is CASSLDRRVGGETQYF.

This clone was picked up one time. This sequence joins TRBV15 and TRBJ2-1, with D perhaps matching TRBD2 (6 bases). Trimming took 0 bases from V and 9 from J, leaving 15 bases between them. Germline values: CDR1 LNHNV, CDR2 YYDKDF (reference sequence). There are 15 residues in the CDR3. In DNA, the CDR3 is TGTGCCACCAGCAGAGAGGGGGGAAGCGTGACTGAGCAGTTCTTC. Translated, it gives CATSREGGSVTEQFF.

The chain has TRBV5-1 and TRBJ1-5, with 8 bases that match TRBD1. CDR1 and CDR2 from the germline V gene are SGHRS and YFSETQ. This CDR3 comprises 13 residues. With V trimmed by 3 bases and J by 7 bases, 3 bases remained unmatched. The CDR3 reads CASSSGQGQPQHF. The CDR3 nucleotides read TGCGCCAGCAGCTCCGGACAGGGCCAGCCCCAGCATTTT.

The V and J genes are TRBV6-1 and TRBJ1-5; 8 nucleotides line up with TRBD1. The CDR3 has 14 residues. Trimming cost V 3 bases and J 7 bases; bases outside gene matches: 5. The germline V gene has CDR1 MNHNS and CDR2 SASEGT. CDR3 region: CASSDRGRGQPQHF. Here the CDR3 DNA reads TGTGCCAGCAGTGACAGGGGGCGCGGGCAGCCCCAGCATTTT.

This chain connects TRBV6-5 to TRBJ2-3; perhaps TRBD2 as D (5 bases). V was clipped by 8 bases and J by 3 bases, with 12 bases between them. Germline assignment: CDR1 MNHEY and CDR2 SVGAGI. The CDR3 totals 13 residues. DNA for the CDR3: TGTGCCAGCGGCCGGGATCTGACAGATACGCAGTATTTT. The encoded protein is CASGRDLTDTQYF.

The rearrangement links TRBV5-4 to TRBJ1-6; D not resolved. Trimming shortened V by 3 bases and J by 12 bases, and 13 bases separated the two germline ends. The V gene's germline CDR1 is SGHNT and CDR2 YYREEE (reference sequence). The CDR3 sequence is 13 residues long. For the CDR3, the DNA is TGTGCCAGCAGCTCCGGCTCTCGGGGACCCCTCCACTTT. It encodes CASSSGSRGPLHF.

A few counts support this clone. The chain combines TRBV14 with TRBJ2-2; D is possibly TRBD1 (5 bases). V was cut by 2 bases and J by 3 bases, with 16 bases left in between. Germline V lookup: CDR1 SGHDN, CDR2 FVKESK. There are 17 residues in the CDR3. Here the CDR3 reads CASSQPTDVPYTGELFF. The CDR3 DNA is TGTGCCAGCAGCCAACCGACAGACGTTCCTTACACCGGGGAGCTGTTTTTT. Full variable domain (outside the CDR3, taken from reference TRBV14 and TRBJ2-2): EAGVTQFPSHSVIEKGQTVTLRCDPISGHDNLYWYRRVMGKEIKFLLHFVKESKQDESGMPNNRFLAERTGGTYSTLKVQPAELEDSGVYFCASSQPTDVPYTGELFFGEGSRLTVL.

This chain links TRBV30 with TRBJ2-3, with a possible D match to TRBD1 (6 bases). From germline, CDR1 is GTSNPN and CDR2 SVGIG (reference sequence). This CDR3 is 15 amino acids long. Trimming took 5 bases from V and 0 from J, leaving 15 bases between them. Written as DNA, the CDR3 is TGTGCCTGGCACCAAGGACAGTCTAGCACAGATACGCAGTATTTT. As protein: CAWHQGQSSTDTQYF. Looking up the rest from reference TRBV30 and TRBJ2-3 gives the full variable domain: SQTIHQWPATLVQPVGSPLSLECTVEGTSNPNLYWYRQAAGRGLQLLFYSVGIGQISSEVPQNLSASRPQDRQFILSSKKLLLSDSGFYLCAWHQGQSSTDTQYFGPGTRLTVL.

This chain joins TRBV5-1 and TRBJ1-2, with unresolved D. V was shortened by 0 bases and J by 0 bases, with 3 bases between the two germline ends. Looked up from germline, CDR1 is SGHRS and CDR2 is YFSETQ. This CDR3 has 13 residues. CDR3 amino acids: CASSLGANYGYTF. The CDR3 DNA reads TGCGCCAGCAGCTTGGGAGCTAACTATGGCTACACCTTC.

This chain links TRBV5-1 with TRBJ2-7; 7 bases map to TRBD2. Germline CDR1 reads SGHRS; CDR2 reads YFSETQ. CDR3 length: 14 amino acids. Germline trimming cut 7 bases from V and 2 bases from J; bases unmatched to any gene: 9. Here the CDR3 reads CASAFGDYPYEQYF. CDR3 in DNA: TGCGCCAGCGCCTTTGGGGACTACCCCTACGAGCAGTACTTC.

The rearrangement joins TRBV13 to TRBJ1-1; D not certain. CDR3 size: 22 residues. Between the trimmed V and J ends, which lost 4 bases and 4 bases, there was a span of 37 bases. Germline V gene lookup returns CDR1 PRHDT and CDR2 FYEKMQ (reference sequence). CDR3 loop: CASSSAFLWREETIKYGTEAFF. The DNA for the CDR3 is TGTGCCAGCAGCTCTGCTTTCTTATGGAGAGAAGAAACAATCAAATACGGCACTGAAGCTTTCTTT.

This rearrangement joins TRBV18 to TRBJ2-2; D remains unclear. The CDR3 loop spans 15 amino acids. Germline V lookup: CDR1 KGHSH, CDR2 LQKENI. V was pared by 1 base and J by 6 bases, with 12 bases between. In nucleotides, the CDR3 is TGTGCCAGCTCACCACTCGCCCTAACCCCCGGGGAGCTGTTTTTT. Translating gives CASSPLALTPGELFF.

The J gene is TRBJ1-1, the V gene TRBV19, with TRBD1 as a possible D gene (5 bases). The CDR3 runs 15 residues. V lost 6 bases and J 0 bases, leaving 14 bases between the germline ends. Per the germline V gene, CDR1 is LNHDA and CDR2 is SQIVND (reference sequence). The CDR3 region has the DNA TGTGCCAGTAGACCAAACAAGGGGCTGAACACTGAAGCTTTCTTT. It is translated as CASRPNKGLNTEAFF. The variable domain in full, completed from reference TRBV19 and TRBJ1-1, reads DGGITQSPKYLFRKEGQNVTLSCEQNLNHDAMYWYRQDPGQGLRLIYYSQIVNDFQKGDIAEGYSVSREKKESFPLTVTSAQKNPTAFYLCASRPNKGLNTEAFFGQGTRLTVV.

The chain links TRBV11-2 to TRBJ1-5; D gene uncertain. This CDR3 has 15 residues. V lost 1 base, J lost 2 bases, and 9 bases lay in between. The germline CDR1 and CDR2 sequences are SGHAT and FQNNGV. The CDR3: CASSLGLGGNQPQHF. The CDR3 DNA follows: TGTGCCAGCAGCTTAGGCCTAGGAGGCAATCAGCCCCAGCATTTT.

This rearrangement joins TRBV7-8 to TRBJ1-1; D unclear. The CDR3 extends over 16 amino acids. V lost 7 bases and J lost 4, with 22 bases in between. Germline V gives CDR1 SGHVS, CDR2 FQNEAQ. CDR3 in DNA: TGTGCCAGCAAAATCGGTCGGGGTCTTTCCCCCACTGAAGCTTTCTTT. Its protein is CASKIGRGLSPTEAFF.

This chain joins TRBV2 and TRBJ2-7, with 7 bases aligning to TRBD1. J was trimmed by 4 bases and V by 4 bases; bases with no gene match: 1. Per the germline V gene, CDR1 is SNHLY and CDR2 is FYNNEI. CDR3 length equals 12 residues. The CDR3, as DNA: TGTGCCAGCAGTGGGACAGGATACGAGCAGTACTTC. Residues: CASSGTGYEQYF.

About this clone: One end of the junction is discordant with germline, which a read error may explain. The V and J genes are TRBV7-7 and TRBJ2-6; D call uncertain. This CDR3 is built from 17 residues. CDR1 and CDR2 (germline): SSHAT, FNYEAQ (reference sequence). CDR3 in amino acids: CASSLSPTFSGANVLTF. CDR3 DNA sequence: TGTGCTAGCAGCTTATCCCCCACTTTCTCTGGGGCCAACGTCCTGACTTTC. Full variable domain (outside the CDR3, taken from reference TRBV7-7 and TRBJ2-6): GAGVSQSPRYKVTKRGQDVTLRCDPISSHATLYWYQQALGQGPEFLTYFNYEAQPDKSGLPSDRFSAERPEGSISTLTIQRTEQRDSAMYRCASSLSPTFSGANVLTFGAGSRLTVL.